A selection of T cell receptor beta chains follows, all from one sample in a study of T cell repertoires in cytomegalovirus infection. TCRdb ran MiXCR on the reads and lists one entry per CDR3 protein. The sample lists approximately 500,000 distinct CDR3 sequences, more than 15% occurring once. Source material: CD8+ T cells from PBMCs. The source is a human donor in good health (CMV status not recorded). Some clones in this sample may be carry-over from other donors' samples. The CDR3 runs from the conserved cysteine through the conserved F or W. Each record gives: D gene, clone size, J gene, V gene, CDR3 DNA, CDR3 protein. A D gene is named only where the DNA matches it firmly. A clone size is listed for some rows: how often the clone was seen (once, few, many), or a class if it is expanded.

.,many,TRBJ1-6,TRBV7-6,TGTGCCAGCAGCCCACCGGGCTATAATTCACCCCTCCACTTT,CASSPPGYNSPLHF
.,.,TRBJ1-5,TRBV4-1,TGCGCCAGCAGCCAAGGTCTCCTCAATCAGCCCCAGCATTTT,CASSQGLLNQPQHF
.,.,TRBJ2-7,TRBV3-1,TGTGCCAGCAGCCAAGAAAGAAGACTAGGGCTTCCCGAGCAGTACTTC,CASSQERRLGLPEQYF
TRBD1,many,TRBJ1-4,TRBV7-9,TGTGCCAGCAGCCCTACGGACAGGGGGGAGCTAAATGAAAAACTGTTTTTT,CASSPTDRGELNEKLFF
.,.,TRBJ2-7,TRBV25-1,TGTGCCAGCAGAGGGGAGTTCCACGAGCAGTACTTC,CASRGEFHEQYF
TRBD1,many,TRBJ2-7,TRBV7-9,TGTGCCAGCAGCCCCACAGGGGTTGGCTACGAGCAGTACTTC,CASSPTGVGYEQYF
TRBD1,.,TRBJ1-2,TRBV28,TGTGCCAGCAGTTTAATACAGGGGGCGAGTAACTATGGCTACACCTTC,CASSLIQGASNYGYTF
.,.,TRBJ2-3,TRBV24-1,TGTGCCACCAGTGATCCATATTCTCTAGGAGGGGGCACTGGTACGCAGTATTTT,CATSDPYSLGGGTGTQYF
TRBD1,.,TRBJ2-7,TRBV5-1,TGCGCCAGCAGCGGGGGGACAGGGGTGTACTACGAGCAGTACTTC,CASSGGTGVYYEQYF
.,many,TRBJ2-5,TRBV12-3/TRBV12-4,TGTGCCAGCAGTTACCCCCCTGGGACAGAGACCCAGTACTTC,CASSYPPGTETQYF
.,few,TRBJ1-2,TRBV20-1,TGCAGTGCTAGAGATGGGGCCAGCTACTATGGCTACACCTTC,CSARDGASYYGYTF
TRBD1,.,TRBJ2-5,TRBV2,TGTGTCAGCACCGGACAGGGACAAGAGACCCAGTACTTC,CVSTGQGQETQYF
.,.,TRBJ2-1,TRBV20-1,TGCAGTGCTGTTGGGGAAGCCTCCTACAATGAGCAGTTCTTC,CSAVGEASYNEQFF
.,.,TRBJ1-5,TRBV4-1,TGCGCCAGCAGCCCCTCGGACAGAAGCAATCAGCCCCAGCATTTT,CASSPSDRSNQPQHF
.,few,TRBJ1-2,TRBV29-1,TGCAGCGTTGAAGGAGAAAGCAATGGCTACACCTTC,CSVEGESNGYTF
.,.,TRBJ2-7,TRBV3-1,TGTGCCAGCAGCCAAGATGAAGTCGAGCAGTACTTC,CASSQDEVEQYF
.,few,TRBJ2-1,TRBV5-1,TGCGCCAGCACGGCGGGGAGGGACAGGTCGTTCTTC,CASTAGRDRSFF
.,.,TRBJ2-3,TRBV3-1,TGTGCCAGCAGCCAAGATTTGTTGTTCTCAGATACGCAGTATTTT,CASSQDLLFSDTQYF
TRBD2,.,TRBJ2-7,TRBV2,TGTGCCACCCGTCCGAAGGGCGGGGGTCGTTACGAGCAGTACTTC,CATRPKGGGRYEQYF
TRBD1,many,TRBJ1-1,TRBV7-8,TGTGCCAGCAGCTCAGACAGGGGTTCGATGAACACTGAAGCTTTCTTT,CASSSDRGSMNTEAFF
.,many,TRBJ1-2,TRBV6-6,TGTGCCAGCAGTTACTCCGGGCAGGGTGAGCTTGGCTACACCTTC,CASSYSGQGELGYTF
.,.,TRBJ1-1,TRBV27,TGTGCCAGCCTCGGGGGGGCTGAAGCTTTCTTT,CASLGGAEAFF
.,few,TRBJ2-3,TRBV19,TGTGCCAGTAGTATGGGCGCGGGGCTCACAGATACGCAGTATTTT,CASSMGAGLTDTQYF
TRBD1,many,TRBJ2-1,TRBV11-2,TGTGCCAGCAGCCTCCTCGACAGGGACAATGAGCAGTTCTTC,CASSLLDRDNEQFF
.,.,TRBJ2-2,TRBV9,TGTGCCAGCAGCCCGCCAACGGCGGCCGGGGAGCTGTTTTTT,CASSPPTAAGELFF
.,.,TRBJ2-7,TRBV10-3,TGTGCCATCAGTGAGATGAAGCCGGGAGAGCAGTACTTC,CAISEMKPGEQYF
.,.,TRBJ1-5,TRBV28,TGTGCCAGCAGTCTGCCCCCAGGGGGCAATCAGCCCCAGCATTTT,CASSLPPGGNQPQHF
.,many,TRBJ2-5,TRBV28,TGTGCCAGCAGTTTTTGGGGAGGCGCGGGGGCAGAGACCCAGTACTTC,CASSFWGGAGAETQYF
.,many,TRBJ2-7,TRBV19,TGTGCCAGCAGTATAGACAGGTCCTACGAGCAGTACTTC,CASSIDRSYEQYF
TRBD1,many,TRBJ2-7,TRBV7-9,TGTGCCAGCAGCCCGCAGGGACAGGCGATCTACGAGCAGTACTTC,CASSPQGQAIYEQYF
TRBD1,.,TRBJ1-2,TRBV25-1,TGTGCCAGCAGTAGCTGGGACAGGGGGAATGGCTACACCTTC,CASSSWDRGNGYTF
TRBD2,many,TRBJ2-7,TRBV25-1,TGTGCCAGCAGTGATCACTCCGGGACTAGCGGGAAAACCTCCTACGAGCAGTACTTC,CASSDHSGTSGKTSYEQYF
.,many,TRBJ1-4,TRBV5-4,TGTGCCAGCAGCCTTGAAGCGGGAGGGGCCCGGCGTTTT,CASSLEAGGARRF
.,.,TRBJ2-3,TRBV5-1,TGCGCCAGCAGGGACCCGGACCATACGCAGTATTTT,CASRDPDHTQYF
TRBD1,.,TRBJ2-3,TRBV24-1,TGTGCCACCAGTGATCCTAACGACCGGGACAGGGGAAAAGCGGGTACAGATACGCAGTATTTT,CATSDPNDRDRGKAGTDTQYF
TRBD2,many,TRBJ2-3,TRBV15,TGTGCCACCAGCAGAGCCCCCCGGGATAGCGGGGTTCTCGCAGATACGCAGTATTTT,CATSRAPRDSGVLADTQYF
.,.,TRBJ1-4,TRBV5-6,TGTGCCAGCAGCGGACAAAGGGGGAGTAATGAAAAACTGTTTTTT,CASSGQRGSNEKLFF
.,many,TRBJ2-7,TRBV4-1,TGCGCCAGCAGCCTCGTCCTTAGCGGCTCCTACGAGCAGTACTTC,CASSLVLSGSYEQYF
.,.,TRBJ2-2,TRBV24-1,TGTGCCACCAGTGATTTGGCGGGGCTGGGCACCGGGGAGCTGTTTTTT,CATSDLAGLGTGELFF
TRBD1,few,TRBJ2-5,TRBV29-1,TGCAGTGTGACAGGGGGCCTGTCCCAAGAGACCCAGTACTTC,CSVTGGLSQETQYF
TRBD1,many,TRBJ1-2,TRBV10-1,TGCGCCAGCAGGCCCTCGACAGGGAGTGAGAATGGCTACACCTTC,CASRPSTGSENGYTF
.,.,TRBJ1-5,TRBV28,TGTGCCAGCAGTCGTGGGTTACAGCCCCAGCATTTT,CASSRGLQPQHF
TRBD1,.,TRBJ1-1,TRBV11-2,TGTGCCAGCAGCTTATGGGGTCTGAGGGGGCGATGGACTGAAGCTTTCTTT,CASSLWGLRGRWTEAFF
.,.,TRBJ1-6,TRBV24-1,TGTGTCACCAGTGATTTGTACGGCGGCACCCTCCACTTT,CVTSDLYGGTLHF
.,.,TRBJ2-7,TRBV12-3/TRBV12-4,TGTGCCAGCAGTTCCATGTTCCGGGGTACCTCACCCTCCTACGAGCAGTACTTC,CASSSMFRGTSPSYEQYF
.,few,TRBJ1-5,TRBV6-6,TGTGCCAGTCGTTTTCGGAGTAATCAGCCCCAGCATTTT,CASRFRSNQPQHF
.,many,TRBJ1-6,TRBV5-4,TGTGCCAGCAGCTTGAAAGGCACAAAGGCTTTAAAGTCACCCCTCCACTTT,CASSLKGTKALKSPLHF